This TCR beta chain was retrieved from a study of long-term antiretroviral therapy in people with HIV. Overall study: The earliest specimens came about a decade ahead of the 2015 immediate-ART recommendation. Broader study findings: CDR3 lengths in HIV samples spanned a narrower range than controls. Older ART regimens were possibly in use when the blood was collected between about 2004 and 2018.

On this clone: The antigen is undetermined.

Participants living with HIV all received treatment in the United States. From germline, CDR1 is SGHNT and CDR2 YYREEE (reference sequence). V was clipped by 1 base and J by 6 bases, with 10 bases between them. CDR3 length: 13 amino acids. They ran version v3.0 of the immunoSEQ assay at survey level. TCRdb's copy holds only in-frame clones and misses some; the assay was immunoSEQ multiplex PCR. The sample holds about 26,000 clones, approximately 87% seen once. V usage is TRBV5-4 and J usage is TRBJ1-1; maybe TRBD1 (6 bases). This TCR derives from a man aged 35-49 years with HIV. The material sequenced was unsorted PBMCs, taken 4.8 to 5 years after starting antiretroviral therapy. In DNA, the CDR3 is TGTGCCAGCAGCTTGAAGGGGGTCGCTGAAGCTTTCTTT. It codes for CASSLKGVAEAFF.